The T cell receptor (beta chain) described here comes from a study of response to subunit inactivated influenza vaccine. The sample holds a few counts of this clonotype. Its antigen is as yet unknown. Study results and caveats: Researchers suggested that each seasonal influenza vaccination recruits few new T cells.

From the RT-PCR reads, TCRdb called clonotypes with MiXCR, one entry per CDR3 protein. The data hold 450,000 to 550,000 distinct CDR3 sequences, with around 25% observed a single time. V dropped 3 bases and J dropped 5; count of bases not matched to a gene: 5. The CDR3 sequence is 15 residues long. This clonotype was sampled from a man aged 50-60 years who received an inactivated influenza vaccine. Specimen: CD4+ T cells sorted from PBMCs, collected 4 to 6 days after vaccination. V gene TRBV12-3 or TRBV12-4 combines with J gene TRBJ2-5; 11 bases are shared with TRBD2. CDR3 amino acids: CASSLMASGGETQYF. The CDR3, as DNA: TGTGCCAGCAGTTTGATGGCTAGCGGGGGGGAGACCCAGTACTTC.